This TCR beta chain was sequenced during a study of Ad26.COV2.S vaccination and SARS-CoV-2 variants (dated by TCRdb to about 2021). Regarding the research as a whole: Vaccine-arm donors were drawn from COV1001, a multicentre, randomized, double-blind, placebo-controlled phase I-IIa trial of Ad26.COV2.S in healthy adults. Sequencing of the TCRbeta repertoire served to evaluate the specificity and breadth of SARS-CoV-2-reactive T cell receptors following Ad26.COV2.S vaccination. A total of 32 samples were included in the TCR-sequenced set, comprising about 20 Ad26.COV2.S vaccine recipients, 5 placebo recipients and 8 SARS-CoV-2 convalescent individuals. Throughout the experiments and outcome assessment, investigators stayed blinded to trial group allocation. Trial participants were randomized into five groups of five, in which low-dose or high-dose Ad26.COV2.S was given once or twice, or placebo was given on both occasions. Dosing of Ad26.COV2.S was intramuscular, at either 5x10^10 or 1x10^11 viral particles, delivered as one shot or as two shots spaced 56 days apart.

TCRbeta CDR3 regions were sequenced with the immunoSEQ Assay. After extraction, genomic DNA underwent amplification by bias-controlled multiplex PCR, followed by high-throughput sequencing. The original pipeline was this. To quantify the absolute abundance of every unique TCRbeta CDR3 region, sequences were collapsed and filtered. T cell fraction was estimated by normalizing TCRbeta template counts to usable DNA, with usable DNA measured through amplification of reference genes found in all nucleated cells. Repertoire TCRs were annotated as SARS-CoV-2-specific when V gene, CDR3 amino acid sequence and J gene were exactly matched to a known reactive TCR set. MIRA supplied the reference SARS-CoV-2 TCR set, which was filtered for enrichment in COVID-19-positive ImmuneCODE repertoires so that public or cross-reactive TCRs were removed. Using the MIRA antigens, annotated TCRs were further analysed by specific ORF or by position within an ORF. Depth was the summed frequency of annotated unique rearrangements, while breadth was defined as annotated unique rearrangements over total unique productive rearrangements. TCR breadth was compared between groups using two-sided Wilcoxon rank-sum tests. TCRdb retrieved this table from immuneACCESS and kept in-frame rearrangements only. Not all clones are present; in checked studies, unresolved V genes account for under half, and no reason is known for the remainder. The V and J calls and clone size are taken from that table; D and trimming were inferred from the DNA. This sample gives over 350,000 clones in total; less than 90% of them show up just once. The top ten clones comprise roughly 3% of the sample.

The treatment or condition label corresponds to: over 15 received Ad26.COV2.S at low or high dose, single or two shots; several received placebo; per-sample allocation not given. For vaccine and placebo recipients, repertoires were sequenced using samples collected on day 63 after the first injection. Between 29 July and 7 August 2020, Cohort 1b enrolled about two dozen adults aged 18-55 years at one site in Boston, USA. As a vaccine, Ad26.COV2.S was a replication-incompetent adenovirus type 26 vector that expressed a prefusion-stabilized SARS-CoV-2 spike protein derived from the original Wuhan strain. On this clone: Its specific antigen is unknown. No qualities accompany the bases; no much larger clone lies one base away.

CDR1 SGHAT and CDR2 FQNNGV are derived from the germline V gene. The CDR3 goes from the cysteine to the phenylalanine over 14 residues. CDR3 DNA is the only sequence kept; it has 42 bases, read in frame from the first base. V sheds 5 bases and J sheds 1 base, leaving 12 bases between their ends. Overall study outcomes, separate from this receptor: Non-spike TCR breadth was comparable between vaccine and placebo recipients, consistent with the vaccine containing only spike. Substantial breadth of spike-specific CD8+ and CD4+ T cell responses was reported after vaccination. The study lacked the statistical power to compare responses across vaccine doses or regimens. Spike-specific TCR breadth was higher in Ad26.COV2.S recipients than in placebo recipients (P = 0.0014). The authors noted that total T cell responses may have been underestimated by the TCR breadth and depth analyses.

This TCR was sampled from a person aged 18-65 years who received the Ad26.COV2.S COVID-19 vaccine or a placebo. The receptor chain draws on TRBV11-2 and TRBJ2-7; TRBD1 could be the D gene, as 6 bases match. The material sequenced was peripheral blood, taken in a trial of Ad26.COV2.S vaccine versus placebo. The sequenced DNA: TGTGCCAGCAGCCCTCACAGGGATTCCTACGAGCAGTACTTC. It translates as CASSPHRDSYEQYF.